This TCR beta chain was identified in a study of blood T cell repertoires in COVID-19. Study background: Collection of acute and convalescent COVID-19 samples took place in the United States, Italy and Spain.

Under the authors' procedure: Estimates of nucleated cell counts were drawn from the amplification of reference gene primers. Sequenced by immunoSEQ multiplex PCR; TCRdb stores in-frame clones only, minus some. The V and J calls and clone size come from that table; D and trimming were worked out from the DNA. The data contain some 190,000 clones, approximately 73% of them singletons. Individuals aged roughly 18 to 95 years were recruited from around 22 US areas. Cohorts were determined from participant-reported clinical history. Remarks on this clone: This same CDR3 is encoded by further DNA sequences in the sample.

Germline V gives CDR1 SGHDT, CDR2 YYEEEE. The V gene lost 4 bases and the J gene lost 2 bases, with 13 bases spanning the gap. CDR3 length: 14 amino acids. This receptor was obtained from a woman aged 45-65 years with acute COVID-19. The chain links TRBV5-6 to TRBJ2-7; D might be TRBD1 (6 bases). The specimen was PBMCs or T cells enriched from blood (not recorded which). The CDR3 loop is CASSRTDSTYEQYV. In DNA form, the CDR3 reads TGTGCCAGCAGCCGCACGGACAGCACCTACGAGCAGTACGTC.